This T cell receptor (beta chain) was identified during a study of neurological immune-mediated disorders. Germline V CDR1 and CDR2: LNHDA, SQIVND (reference sequence). CDR3 size: 17 residues. V gave up 6 bases and J gave up 7 bases; unmatched junction bases: 16. Notes on the study in general: None of the CDR3 amino acid sequences found in expanded clones was shared across subjects. This suggests that the TCR-beta repertoires were private in all groups.

TCRdb called the 5' RACE reads again in MiXCR, with one record for every CDR3 protein. The repertoire consists of around 15,000 distinct CDR3 sequences, with approximately 8.8% occurring once and the leading ten covering about 47%. This clonotype was recorded many times. Antigen: not known. The genes are TRBV19 and TRBJ2-1, with 9 bases lining up with TRBD1. The sequence came from a man between 45 and 60 years old in good health. What was sequenced was CD8+ T cells from blood. The CDR3 region has the DNA TGTGCCAGTAGATCATTAACAGGGGGCCGGAATCCGAATGAGCAGTTCTTC. This encodes CASRSLTGGRNPNEQFF.